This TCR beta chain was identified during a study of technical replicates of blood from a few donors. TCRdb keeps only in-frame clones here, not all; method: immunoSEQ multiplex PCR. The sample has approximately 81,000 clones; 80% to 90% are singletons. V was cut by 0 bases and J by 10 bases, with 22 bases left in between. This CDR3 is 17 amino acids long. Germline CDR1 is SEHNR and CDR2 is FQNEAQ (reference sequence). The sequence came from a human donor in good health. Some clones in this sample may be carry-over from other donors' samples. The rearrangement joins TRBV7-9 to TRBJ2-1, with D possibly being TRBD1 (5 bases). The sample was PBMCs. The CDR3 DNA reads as TGTGCCAGCAGCTTAGCGCCTAGGGCAGGCGTAGCAGGGGAGCAGTTCTTC. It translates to CASSLAPRAGVAGEQFF. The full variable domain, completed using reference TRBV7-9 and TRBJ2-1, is DTGVSQNPRHKITKRGQNVTFRCDPISEHNRLYWYRQTLGQGPEFLTYFQNEAQLEKSRLLSDRFSAERPKGSFSTLEIQRTEQGDSAMYLCASSLAPRAGVAGEQFFGPGTRLTVL.